This note documents a single T cell receptor (beta chain) sequence. Its recognized antigen is unknown. Base qualities are not recorded, but no much larger clone differs from it by a single base. The source of the sample is a study of blood T cell repertoires in COVID-19 (dated by TCRdb to about 2020). Describing the broader study: The collaborator samples originated in the United States, Italy and Spain and spanned the acute and convalescent phases of COVID-19. Where available, HLA class I and class II types were taken from metadata supplied by the sample provider and were not determined by assay-based typing. The prospective study material was composed of cDNA or gDNA derived from T cells, B-cell-depleted T cells, or PBMCs. The repertoires were released in a freely available public database meant as a resource for research on the immune response to SARS-CoV-2. Samples were obtained from the ongoing ImmuneRACE study (first 160 participants) and from over 1,000 subjects provided by 6 global collaborators. The dataset comprised deeply sampled blood TCRbeta repertoires from subjects exposed to, actively infected with, or recovered from COVID-19. A de-identified subject ID, COVID-19 status, age in years and sex were almost always included in the sample metadata.

Collaborating institutions collected whole blood in K2EDTA tubes following their own protocols. Collaborator samples were shipped for TCRbeta analysis as frozen whole blood, isolated PBMCs, or DNA extracted from either sample type. Reading the germline V gene gives CDR1 SNHLY and CDR2 FYNNEI. Trimming at the junction amounts to 5 bases on V and 2 bases on J, and the germline ends lie 10 bases apart. The CDR3 holds 15 amino acids from the cysteine to the phenylalanine. Only the CDR3 region is kept as DNA, spanning 45 bases read in frame from base 1. TCRbeta CDR3 regions were amplified from genomic DNA by means of the immunoSEQ Assay, a bias-controlled multiplex PCR. The published analysis was carried out like this. The number of nucleated cells in each sample was estimated by amplification of reference gene primers within the assay. To quantify the absolute abundance of each unique TCRbeta CDR3 rearrangement, sequence reads were collapsed and filtered. Productive Simpson clonality was computed per sample as the square root of Simpson's diversity index over productive rearrangements. TCRdb re-hosts the immuneACCESS table, in-frame sequences only. Its copies lack some clones; in the studies checked, an unresolved V gene accounts for under half of them, and the cause for the rest is not known. The DNA was the basis for D and trimming; V, J and clone size are from that table. The sample table contains about 48,000 clones; only one count was recorded for over 75% of them. In total, the top ten clones hold roughly 5% of the sample.

What the research found in general, with its limitations: The amount of clinical and demographic metadata varied by source and participant and was provided uncurated.

The source of this sequence is a man in his sixties or seventies with acute or convalescent COVID-19. Sequencing was done on a sample of peripheral blood. The V and J segments used are TRBV2 and TRBJ2-6, with a tentative D gene TRBD1 over 6 matching bases. This receptor carries the CDR3 CASSIQGTGANVLTF. The DNA sequence reads TGTGCCAGCAGTATCCAGGGGACTGGGGCCAACGTCCTGACTTTC.